This TCR beta chain was identified during a study of blood T cell repertoires in COVID-19. Study as a whole: The study drew acute and convalescent COVID-19 samples from the United States, Italy and Spain. From T cells, B-cell-depleted T cells, or PBMCs came the material, which was cDNA or gDNA.

Per the original methods: Reference gene primer amplification in the assay estimated nucleated cell counts. TCRdb's copy holds only in-frame clones and misses some; the assay was immunoSEQ multiplex PCR. V, J and clone size were drawn from that table, and D and trimming were deduced from the DNA. The table has tens of thousands of clones, about two thirds seen once. Trimming took 5 bases from V and 3 from J, leaving 17 bases between them. From germline, CDR1 is SGHVS and CDR2 FNYEAQ. The CDR3 covers 15 residues. This clone showed up just once. The sequence derives from a human donor in a cohort sampled during active COVID-19. V and J are TRBV7-6 and TRBJ2-7, with D perhaps matching TRBD2 (6 bases). The material sequenced was peripheral blood. Here the CDR3 reads CASSGTPRDSYEQYF. For the CDR3, the DNA is TGTGCCAGCAGCGGGACTCCGCGGGATAGCTACGAGCAGTACTTC.